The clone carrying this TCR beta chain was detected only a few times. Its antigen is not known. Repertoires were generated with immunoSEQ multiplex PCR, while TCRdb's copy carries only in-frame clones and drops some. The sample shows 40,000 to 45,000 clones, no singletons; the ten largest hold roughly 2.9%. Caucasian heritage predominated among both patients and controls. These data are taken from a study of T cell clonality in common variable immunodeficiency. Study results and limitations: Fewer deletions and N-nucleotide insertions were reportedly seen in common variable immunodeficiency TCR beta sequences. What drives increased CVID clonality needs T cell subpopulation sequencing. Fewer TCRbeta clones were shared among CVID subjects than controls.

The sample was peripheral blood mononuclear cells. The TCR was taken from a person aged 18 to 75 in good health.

The CDR3 protein is CASSEYRGVQPQHF. The sequenced part of the CDR3 DNA is TGTGCCAGCAGTGAATACAGGGGAGTACAGCCC. The chain is built from TRBV2 and TRBJ1-5, with 7 bases that match TRBD1. Read sequence stops 3 residues before the CDR3 end, and the germline J gene provides the missing end. J gave up 7 bases and V 2 bases, and 5 bases lay outside the gene matches. Germline CDR1 SNHLY, CDR2 FYNNEI. The CDR3 sequence is 14 residues long.